This passage covers 2 T cell receptor beta chains from one sample sequenced in a study of response to subunit inactivated influenza vaccine. TCRdb passed the RT-PCR reads through MiXCR, listing each CDR3 protein once. The sample contains about 500,000 distinct CDR3 sequences, 10% to 15% of which appear only once. Sequencing used PBMCs from blood, obtained roughly 6 weeks after vaccination. The receptors stem from a middle-aged man who received an inactivated influenza vaccine.

The chain recombines TRBV10-3 with TRBJ2-1, with 13 bases lining up with TRBD2. The V gene's germline CDR1 is ENHRY and CDR2 SYGVKD. CDR3 size: 18 residues. The J segment lost 9 bases and the V segment lost 6 bases, leaving 17 bases of the junction unmatched. The CDR3 region is CAIRASATGTSGILEQFF. In DNA, the CDR3 is TGTGCCATCAGAGCGTCGGCTACCGGGACTAGCGGGATTCTTGAGCAGTTCTTC.

This clonotype showed up just a few times. The V call is TRBV7-9, the J call TRBJ2-1; 7 bases map to TRBD2. Unmatched junction bases numbered 14, after V lost 11 bases and J lost 4 bases. Germline values: CDR1 SEHNR, CDR2 FQNEAQ (reference sequence). This CDR3 is 15 amino acids long. CDR3: CALEAGDQKYNEQFF. The DNA for the CDR3 is TGTGCCCTCGAGGCGGGGGACCAAAAATACAATGAGCAGTTCTTC.